This T cell receptor (beta chain) derives from a study of OX40 agonist ivuxolimab in advanced cancers. Study-wide context: Ivuxolimab, which patients received intravenously every 2 weeks, was dosed at 0.01 to 10 mg/kg. Under the entry rules, prior anti-PD-1, anti-PD-L1 or anti-CTLA-4 therapy was allowed, and more than 35% had some. Study findings and constraints: At 0.1 to 3.0 mg/kg and by week 6, CD4+ and CD8+ T cells in the blood had expanded clonally.

Unmatched junction bases numbered 12, after V lost 5 bases and J lost 3 bases. The CDR3 spans 16 residues. From germline, CDR1 is MNHEY and CDR2 SMNVEV (reference sequence). Notes on this clone: Its target is not known.

Generated by immunoSEQ multiplex PCR, the TCRdb table keeps only in-frame clones and is missing some. The sample includes 65,000 to 95,000 clones, 92% of them seen just once. The sequencing used CD4+ or CD8+ T cells sorted from blood, collected in a trial of the OX40 agonist ivuxolimab. V is TRBV27 and J is TRBJ2-7; 8 nucleotides align to TRBD2. This sequence was found in an adult with an advanced solid tumor such as melanoma, head and neck, liver or kidney cancer. CDR3 region: CASSVDTSGRHYEQYF. For the CDR3, the DNA is TGTGCCAGCAGTGTCGATACTAGCGGTAGGCACTACGAGCAGTACTTC.